The sequence of this T cell receptor (beta chain) was determined in a study of beta chain features in type 1 diabetes. Overall study results and limits: Insertions at VDJ junctions were less frequent in type 1 diabetes patients. These patients also deleted more nucleotides at the same junctions.

Expressed TCRB transcripts were sequenced after all isolated RNA was converted to cDNA. Sequencing used immunoSEQ multiplex PCR; TCRdb keeps in-frame clones, though not all of them. The sample has roughly 500,000 clones, about 30% seen once. The germline V gene has CDR1 SGHTA and CDR2 FQGTGA. Trimming pared 5 bases from V and 2 bases from J, leaving 13 bases between. The CDR3 contains 14 residues. Each sorted population was over 98% pure. In regard to this clone: Its antigen is not known.

This receptor was taken from a man between 18 and 29 years old in good health. Specimen: naive CD4+ T cells from blood. V usage is TRBV7-3 and J usage is TRBJ2-7, with D perhaps given as TRBD1 or TRBD2 (6 bases each). CDR3 in amino acids: CASSLSGAAYEQYF. The CDR3 DNA is TGTGCCAGCAGCCTATCGGGGGCGGCCTACGAGCAGTACTTC.